This is a list of T cell receptor beta chains from one sample in a study of blood T cell repertoires in COVID-19. Sequencing used immunoSEQ multiplex PCR; TCRdb keeps in-frame clones, though not all of them. This table holds 200,000 to 250,000 clones, roughly 81% found once. Sequencing input: peripheral blood. All receptors derive from an elderly woman with COVID-19, enrolled during active disease. CDR3s include the opening cysteine and the closing phenylalanine or tryptophan. Fields, in order: V gene, D gene, J gene, clone size, CDR3 protein, CDR3 DNA. The D gene is left open where the match is weak. Size values are once, few and many counts, or a class for expanded clones, and some rows have none.

v_call: TRBV28; d_call: TRBD1; j_call: TRBJ1-5; clone_size: NA; cdr3_aa: CASSTTGVVPQHF; cdr3_nt: TGTGCCAGCAGCACGACAGGGGTTGTTCCCCAGCATTTT
v_call: TRBV6-2/TRBV6-3; d_call: TRBD2; j_call: TRBJ2-1; clone_size: NA; cdr3_aa: CASSPLGAGGDNEQFF; cdr3_nt: TGTGCCAGCAGTCCGCTAGGGGCGGGAGGCGACAATGAGCAGTTCTTC
v_call: TRBV18; d_call: TRBD1; j_call: TRBJ1-1; clone_size: once; cdr3_aa: CASSSGGNTEAFF; cdr3_nt: TGTGCCAGCTCATCAGGGGGGAACACTGAAGCTTTCTTT
v_call: TRBV6-5; d_call: TRBD2; j_call: TRBJ2-3; clone_size: NA; cdr3_aa: CASRTSGGAKYTQYF; cdr3_nt: TGTGCCAGCAGAACTAGCGGGGGGGCTAAATATACGCAGTATTTT
v_call: TRBV2; d_call: TRBD2; j_call: TRBJ2-7; clone_size: NA; cdr3_aa: CASSEASGPYYEQYF; cdr3_nt: TGTGCCAGCAGTGAGGCTAGCGGGCCGTACTACGAGCAGTACTTC
v_call: TRBV18; d_call: NA; j_call: TRBJ2-1; clone_size: NA; cdr3_aa: CASSPLAVSYNEQFF; cdr3_nt: TGTGCCAGCTCACCACTAGCAGTGTCCTACAATGAGCAGTTCTTC
v_call: TRBV18; d_call: NA; j_call: TRBJ1-2; clone_size: NA; cdr3_aa: CASSPRREDGYTF; cdr3_nt: TGTGCCAGCTCACCACGGAGGGAGGATGGCTACACCTTC
v_call: TRBV15; d_call: TRBD1; j_call: TRBJ1-1; clone_size: NA; cdr3_aa: CATSRGTRDRGDFF; cdr3_nt: TGTGCCACCAGCAGAGGTACCCGGGACAGGGGGGATTTCTTT
v_call: TRBV28; d_call: TRBD2; j_call: TRBJ2-7; clone_size: NA; cdr3_aa: CASRVSGRPYEQYF; cdr3_nt: TGTGCCAGCAGGGTTAGCGGGAGGCCTTACGAGCAGTACTTC
v_call: TRBV7-2; d_call: NA; j_call: TRBJ2-1; clone_size: NA; cdr3_aa: CASSLGLAHEQFF; cdr3_nt: TGTGCCAGCAGCTTAGGACTCGCCCATGAGCAGTTCTTC
v_call: TRBV10-3; d_call: TRBD2; j_call: TRBJ2-7; clone_size: NA; cdr3_aa: CAISENGRGVGIFEQYF; cdr3_nt: TGTGCCATCAGTGAAAACGGGAGGGGGGTTGGCATCTTCGAGCAGTACTTC
v_call: TRBV5-1; d_call: NA; j_call: TRBJ2-2; clone_size: NA; cdr3_aa: CASSFRGSGELFF; cdr3_nt: TGCGCCAGCAGCTTTCGGGGGTCCGGGGAGCTGTTTTTT
v_call: TRBV30; d_call: TRBD1; j_call: TRBJ1-5; clone_size: once; cdr3_aa: CAWSKGQGRNQPQHF; cdr3_nt: TGTGCCTGGAGTAAGGGACAGGGAAGGAATCAGCCCCAGCATTTT
v_call: TRBV28; d_call: NA; j_call: TRBJ2-5; clone_size: NA; cdr3_aa: CASKLTRGSSYF; cdr3_nt: TGTGCCAGCAAACTTACTCGAGGTTCGAGTTACTTC
v_call: TRBV7-9; d_call: NA; j_call: TRBJ2-1; clone_size: NA; cdr3_aa: CASTLYNEQFF; cdr3_nt: TGTGCCAGCACCCTATACAATGAGCAGTTCTTC
v_call: TRBV29-1; d_call: NA; j_call: TRBJ1-2; clone_size: few; cdr3_aa: CSVDRLGGAYGYTF; cdr3_nt: TGCAGCGTTGATCGCTTAGGGGGTGCTTATGGCTACACCTTC
v_call: TRBV5-8; d_call: TRBD1; j_call: TRBJ1-5; clone_size: NA; cdr3_aa: CASSLGQGDSNQPQHF; cdr3_nt: TGTGCCAGCAGCTTGGGACAGGGGGATAGCAATCAGCCCCAGCATTTT
v_call: TRBV6-5; d_call: NA; j_call: TRBJ1-5; clone_size: NA; cdr3_aa: CASSQTINQPQHF; cdr3_nt: TGTGCCAGCAGTCAGACTATCAATCAGCCCCAGCATTTT
v_call: TRBV30; d_call: NA; j_call: TRBJ1-1; clone_size: once; cdr3_aa: CAWNRGRLAAFF; cdr3_nt: TGTGCCTGGAATAGGGGTAGGCTGGCAGCTTTCTTT
v_call: TRBV24-1; d_call: TRBD1; j_call: TRBJ2-5; clone_size: NA; cdr3_aa: CATGTGGIETQYF; cdr3_nt: TGTGCCACCGGGACAGGGGGCATCGAGACCCAGTACTTC
v_call: TRBV5-1; d_call: NA; j_call: TRBJ1-2; clone_size: NA; cdr3_aa: CASSSDRFPTYGYTF; cdr3_nt: TGCGCCAGCAGCTCAGACAGGTTTCCGACCTATGGCTACACCTTC
v_call: TRBV12-3/TRBV12-4; d_call: NA; j_call: TRBJ1-6; clone_size: NA; cdr3_aa: CASSLTTPLHF; cdr3_nt: TGTGCCAGCAGTTTAACTACACCCCTCCACTTT
v_call: TRBV28; d_call: NA; j_call: TRBJ2-5; clone_size: NA; cdr3_aa: CASSVISLTKKDGRRETQYF; cdr3_nt: TGTGCCAGTTCTGTCATTTCCCTAACAAAAAAAGACGGGAGACGTGAGACCCAGTACTTC
v_call: TRBV3-1/TRBV3-2; d_call: TRBD1; j_call: TRBJ2-5; clone_size: NA; cdr3_aa: CASSSDRVETQYF; cdr3_nt: TGTGCCAGCAGCTCGGACAGGGTAGAGACCCAGTACTTC
v_call: TRBV4-3; d_call: NA; j_call: TRBJ1-2; clone_size: NA; cdr3_aa: CASSQDRASGIKGYTF; cdr3_nt: TGCGCCAGCAGCCAAGACCGAGCCTCCGGGATCAAGGGCTACACCTTC
v_call: TRBV14; d_call: NA; j_call: TRBJ1-4; clone_size: NA; cdr3_aa: CASSPHGGGRPGKLFF; cdr3_nt: TGTGCCAGCAGCCCCCACGGGGGGGGACGACCTGGAAAACTGTTTTTT
v_call: TRBV3-1/TRBV3-2; d_call: NA; j_call: TRBJ2-2; clone_size: NA; cdr3_aa: CASSQITGRGELFF; cdr3_nt: TGTGCCAGCAGCCAAATAACAGGGCGAGGGGAGCTGTTTTTT
v_call: TRBV9; d_call: NA; j_call: TRBJ2-7; clone_size: NA; cdr3_aa: CASSVAPGDTYEQYF; cdr3_nt: TGTGCCAGCAGCGTAGCTCCCGGGGATACCTACGAGCAGTACTTC
v_call: TRBV5-5; d_call: NA; j_call: TRBJ1-5; clone_size: few; cdr3_aa: CASSFSPTDYSNQPQHF; cdr3_nt: TGTGCCAGCAGCTTTTCCCCCACAGATTATAGCAATCAGCCCCAGCATTTT
v_call: TRBV5-1; d_call: NA; j_call: TRBJ2-7; clone_size: NA; cdr3_aa: CASSLDGRRSGEQYF; cdr3_nt: TGCGCCAGCAGCTTGGACGGCAGGCGGTCGGGAGAGCAGTACTTC
v_call: TRBV5-1; d_call: TRBD2; j_call: TRBJ2-2; clone_size: NA; cdr3_aa: CASSLISGTSYTGELFF; cdr3_nt: TGCGCCAGCAGCTTGATCAGCGGGACCTCATACACCGGGGAGCTGTTTTTT
v_call: TRBV18; d_call: TRBD2; j_call: TRBJ2-1; clone_size: NA; cdr3_aa: CASSLAGEPSFYNEQFF; cdr3_nt: TGTGCCAGCTCACTCGCGGGAGAGCCTTCATTCTACAATGAGCAGTTCTTC
v_call: TRBV19; d_call: TRBD2; j_call: TRBJ2-1; clone_size: once; cdr3_aa: CASSRSAGSVNEQFF; cdr3_nt: TGTGCCAGTAGTAGGTCAGCGGGGAGCGTCAATGAGCAGTTCTTC
v_call: TRBV9; d_call: TRBD2; j_call: TRBJ2-1; clone_size: NA; cdr3_aa: CASSVRGTSGSNEQFF; cdr3_nt: TGTGCCAGCAGCGTAAGGGGGACTAGCGGGAGTAATGAGCAGTTCTTC
v_call: TRBV3-1/TRBV3-2; d_call: TRBD1; j_call: TRBJ2-6; clone_size: NA; cdr3_aa: CASSPTGGYVPGANVLTF; cdr3_nt: TGTGCCAGCAGCCCGACAGGGGGCTACGTACCTGGGGCCAACGTCCTGACTTTC
v_call: TRBV7-8; d_call: NA; j_call: TRBJ2-3; clone_size: NA; cdr3_aa: CASSPYPGHLTDTQYF; cdr3_nt: TGTGCCAGCAGCCCCTATCCGGGACACCTCACAGATACGCAGTATTTT
v_call: TRBV11-2; d_call: NA; j_call: TRBJ2-2; clone_size: NA; cdr3_aa: CASSLQGGYNTGELFF; cdr3_nt: TGTGCCAGCAGCTTGCAGGGGGGATACAACACCGGGGAGCTGTTTTTT
v_call: TRBV6-6; d_call: TRBD1; j_call: TRBJ2-7; clone_size: NA; cdr3_aa: CASSPSASGGNEQYF; cdr3_nt: TGTGCCAGCAGCCCTTCGGCGTCAGGGGGCAATGAGCAGTACTTC
v_call: TRBV27; d_call: TRBD1; j_call: TRBJ1-5; clone_size: NA; cdr3_aa: CASSSGTASNQPQHF; cdr3_nt: TGTGCCAGCAGTTCCGGGACAGCTAGCAATCAGCCCCAGCATTTT
v_call: TRBV7-7; d_call: NA; j_call: TRBJ1-3; clone_size: NA; cdr3_aa: CASTPPVEQGGNTIYF; cdr3_nt: TGTGCTAGCACCCCTCCGGTAGAGCAGGGTGGAAACACCATATATTTT
v_call: TRBV2; d_call: NA; j_call: TRBJ2-3; clone_size: NA; cdr3_aa: CASSEEARDTQYF; cdr3_nt: TGTGCCAGCAGTGAGGAGGCAAGAGATACGCAGTATTTT
v_call: TRBV20-1; d_call: NA; j_call: TRBJ1-5; clone_size: NA; cdr3_aa: CSASNWAQPQHF; cdr3_nt: TGCAGTGCTAGTAACTGGGCTCAGCCCCAGCATTTT
v_call: TRBV18; d_call: NA; j_call: TRBJ1-1; clone_size: NA; cdr3_aa: CASSPNMNTEAFF; cdr3_nt: TGTGCCAGCTCACCTAACATGAACACTGAAGCTTTCTTT
v_call: TRBV7-9; d_call: TRBD1; j_call: TRBJ1-1; clone_size: few; cdr3_aa: CASSFEQGTEAFF; cdr3_nt: TGTGCCAGCAGCTTTGAACAGGGGACTGAAGCTTTCTTT
v_call: TRBV30; d_call: NA; j_call: TRBJ1-1; clone_size: NA; cdr3_aa: CAWSPYGPGAFF; cdr3_nt: TGTGCCTGGAGTCCCTATGGCCCGGGGGCTTTCTTT
v_call: TRBV6-4; d_call: TRBD1; j_call: TRBJ1-2; clone_size: NA; cdr3_aa: CASSTGGAGYGYTF; cdr3_nt: TGTGCCAGCAGCACAGGGGGCGCTGGCTATGGCTACACCTTC
v_call: TRBV5-1; d_call: NA; j_call: TRBJ2-1; clone_size: NA; cdr3_aa: CASSLSRASSYNEQFF; cdr3_nt: TGCGCCAGCAGTCTGTCGCGGGCGAGCTCCTACAATGAGCAGTTCTTC
v_call: TRBV6-5; d_call: NA; j_call: TRBJ1-3; clone_size: NA; cdr3_aa: CASSYEGSSGNTIYF; cdr3_nt: TGTGCCAGCAGTTACGAAGGGAGCTCTGGAAACACCATATATTTT
v_call: TRBV28; d_call: NA; j_call: TRBJ2-2; clone_size: NA; cdr3_aa: CASRRGRAESGELFF; cdr3_nt: TGTGCCAGCAGGAGGGGGAGGGCCGAAAGCGGGGAGCTGTTTTTT
v_call: TRBV5-1; d_call: TRBD1; j_call: TRBJ1-4; clone_size: NA; cdr3_aa: CASSWGDREEKLFF; cdr3_nt: TGCGCCAGCAGCTGGGGGGACAGGGAAGAAAAACTGTTTTTT
v_call: TRBV6-5; d_call: TRBD2; j_call: TRBJ2-7; clone_size: NA; cdr3_aa: CASSYSTSGSPEQYF; cdr3_nt: TGTGCCAGCAGTTACAGTACTAGCGGTTCTCCCGAGCAGTACTTC
v_call: TRBV5-1; d_call: NA; j_call: TRBJ2-5; clone_size: NA; cdr3_aa: CASSLSGDLGETQYF; cdr3_nt: TGCGCCAGCAGCTTATCCGGGGATCTAGGGGAGACCCAGTACTTC
v_call: TRBV6-2/TRBV6-3; d_call: NA; j_call: TRBJ2-7; clone_size: few; cdr3_aa: CASSRQSYEQYF; cdr3_nt: TGTGCCAGCAGTCGACAGTCCTACGAGCAGTACTTC
v_call: TRBV30; d_call: NA; j_call: TRBJ1-2; clone_size: NA; cdr3_aa: CAWGGGRVEYGYTF; cdr3_nt: TGTGCCTGGGGGGGAGGCAGGGTGGAATATGGCTACACCTTC
v_call: TRBV19; d_call: NA; j_call: TRBJ1-2; clone_size: few; cdr3_aa: CASLSNYGYTF; cdr3_nt: TGTGCCAGTTTATCTAACTATGGCTACACCTTC
v_call: TRBV9; d_call: NA; j_call: TRBJ2-7; clone_size: medium-sized; cdr3_aa: CASSVEAGPSYEQYF; cdr3_nt: TGTGCCAGCAGCGTAGAGGCGGGACCATCCTACGAGCAGTACTTC
v_call: TRBV5-1; d_call: TRBD1; j_call: TRBJ1-5; clone_size: NA; cdr3_aa: CASSLEGTGGNQPQHF; cdr3_nt: TGCGCCAGCAGCTTGGAAGGGACAGGGGGCAATCAGCCCCAGCATTTT
v_call: TRBV20-1; d_call: NA; j_call: TRBJ1-5; clone_size: NA; cdr3_aa: CSASSASRGNQPQHF; cdr3_nt: TGCAGTGCTAGTTCAGCGTCCCGGGGCAATCAGCCCCAGCATTTT